Sequencing of this TCR beta chain was carried out in a study of blood T cell repertoires in COVID-19 (dated by TCRdb to 2020 to 2021). Regarding the study in general: Samples from collaborators originated in the United States, Italy and Spain and spanned both the acute and convalescent phases of COVID-19. The samples were drawn from two sources: the first 160 participants of the ongoing ImmuneRACE study, and 1,254 subjects contributed by 6 global collaborators. HLA class I and class II types, where available, came from metadata supplied by the sample provider rather than from assay-based typing. Deeply sampled blood TCRbeta repertoires from subjects exposed to, actively infected with, or recovered from COVID-19 were included in the dataset. The sample metadata nearly always contained a de-identified subject ID, COVID-19 status, age in years and sex. The material from the prospective study consisted of cDNA or gDNA derived from T cells, B-cell-depleted T cells, or PBMCs. The repertoires were released in a freely available public database meant as a resource for research on the immune response to SARS-CoV-2.

The full study reports these points: How much clinical and demographic metadata was included differed by source and by participant, and the metadata was provided uncurated.

Each collaborating institution followed its own protocols to collect whole blood in K2EDTA tubes. For TCRbeta analysis, collaborator samples were shipped as frozen whole blood, as isolated PBMCs, or as DNA extracted from either sample type. In the case of this clone: Its cognate antigen has yet to be identified. Base quality data are lacking; no much larger clone is found one base away.

The germline V gene (reference sequence) gives CDR1 as MNHEY and CDR2 as SMNVEV. V and J are truncated by 2 bases and 5 bases respectively, leaving an intervening sequence of 6 bases. From the cysteine up to the phenylalanine, the CDR3 has a length of 12 residues. Only the CDR3 DNA stays, 36 bases, in frame from base 1. TCRbeta CDR3 regions were amplified from genomic DNA by means of the immunoSEQ Assay, a bias-controlled multiplex PCR. As for the authors' bioinformatics: The number of nucleated cells in each sample was estimated from the amplification of reference gene primers within the assay. Sequence reads were collapsed and filtered to measure the absolute abundance of every unique TCRbeta CDR3 rearrangement. For each sample, productive Simpson clonality was calculated by taking the square root of Simpson's diversity index across productive rearrangements. The table was pulled from immuneACCESS by TCRdb, which kept in-frame rearrangements only. Such tables lose some clones; where checked, under half of the loss comes from unresolved V genes, and the rest has no known cause. That table gives V, J and clone size, and the DNA gave D and trimming. Across this sample there are roughly 140,000 clones, with about four fifths seen only once. Over 5% of the sample comes from the top ten.

The sequence links TRBV27 to TRBJ2-5; a tentative D match to TRBD2 spans 6 bases. The source of this sequence is a human donor in a cohort sampled during active COVID-19. Sequencing was done on a sample of peripheral blood. The DNA reads as follows: TGTGCCAGCAGTTTAAGCGGGGAGACCCAGTACTTC. Its amino acids are CASSLSGETQYF.